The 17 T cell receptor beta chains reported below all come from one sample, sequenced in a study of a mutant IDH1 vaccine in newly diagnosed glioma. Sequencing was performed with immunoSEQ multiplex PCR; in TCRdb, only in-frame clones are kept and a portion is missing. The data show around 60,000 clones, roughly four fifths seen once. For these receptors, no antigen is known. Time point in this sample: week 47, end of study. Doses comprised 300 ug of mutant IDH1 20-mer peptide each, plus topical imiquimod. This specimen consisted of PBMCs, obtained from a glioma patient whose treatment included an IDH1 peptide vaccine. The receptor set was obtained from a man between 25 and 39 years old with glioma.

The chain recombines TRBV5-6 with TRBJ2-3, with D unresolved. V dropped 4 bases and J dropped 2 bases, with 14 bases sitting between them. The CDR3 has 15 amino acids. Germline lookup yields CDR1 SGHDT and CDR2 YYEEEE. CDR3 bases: TGTGCCAGCAGCCAACTGGCCTTCTTCACAGATACGCAGTATTTT. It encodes CASSQLAFFTDTQYF.

CDR3 sequence: CASSLSGTPNTGELFF. The CDR3 DNA follows: TGTGCCAGCAGCTTATCAGGGACACCAAACACCGGGGAGCTGTTTTTT. The rearrangement links TRBV7-2 to TRBJ2-2, with D tentatively TRBD1 (6 bases). The CDR3 totals 16 residues. Germline V gene data show CDR1 as SGHTA and CDR2 as FQGNSA. V lost 2 bases and J lost 2, with 12 bases in between.

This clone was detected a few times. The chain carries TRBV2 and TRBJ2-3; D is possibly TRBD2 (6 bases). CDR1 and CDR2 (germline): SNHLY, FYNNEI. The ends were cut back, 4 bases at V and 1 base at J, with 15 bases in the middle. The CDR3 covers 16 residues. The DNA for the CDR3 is TGTGCCAGCAGTGCTTGGGGACTTGGGGGCACAGATACGCAGTATTTT. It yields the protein CASSAWGLGGTDTQYF.

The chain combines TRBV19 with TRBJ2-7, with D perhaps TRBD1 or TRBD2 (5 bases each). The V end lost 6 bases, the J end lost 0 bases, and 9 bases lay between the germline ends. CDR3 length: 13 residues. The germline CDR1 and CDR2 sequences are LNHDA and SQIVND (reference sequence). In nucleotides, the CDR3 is TGTGCCAGTAGCTGGGACCGCTCCTACGAGCAGTACTTC. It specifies CASSWDRSYEQYF.

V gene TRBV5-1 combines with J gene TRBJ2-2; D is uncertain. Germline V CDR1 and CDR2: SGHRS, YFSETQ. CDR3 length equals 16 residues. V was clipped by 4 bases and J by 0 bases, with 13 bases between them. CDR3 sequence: CASSPGQLANTGELFF. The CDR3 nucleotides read TGCGCCAGCAGCCCGGGTCAGCTGGCGAACACCGGGGAGCTGTTTTTT.

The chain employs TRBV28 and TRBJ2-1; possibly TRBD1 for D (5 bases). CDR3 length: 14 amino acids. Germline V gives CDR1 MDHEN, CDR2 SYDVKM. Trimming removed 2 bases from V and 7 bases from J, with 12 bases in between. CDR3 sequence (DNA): TGTGCCAGCAGTTTACCCGCCAGGGTTAATGAGCAGTTCTTC. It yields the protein CASSLPARVNEQFF.

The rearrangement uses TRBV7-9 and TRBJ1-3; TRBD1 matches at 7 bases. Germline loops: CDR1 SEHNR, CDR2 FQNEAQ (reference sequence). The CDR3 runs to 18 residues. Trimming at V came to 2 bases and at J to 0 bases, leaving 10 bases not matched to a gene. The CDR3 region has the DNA TGTGCCAGCAGCTTAAGGACAGGCCCCCTTTCCTCTGGAAACACCATATATTTT. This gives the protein CASSLRTGPLSSGNTIYF.

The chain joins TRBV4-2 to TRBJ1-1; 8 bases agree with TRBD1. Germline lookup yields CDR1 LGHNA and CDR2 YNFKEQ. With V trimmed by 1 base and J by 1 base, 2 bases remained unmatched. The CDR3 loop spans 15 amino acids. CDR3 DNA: TGTGCCAGCAGCCAAGGTACAGGGGGGAACACTGAAGCTTTCTTT. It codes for CASSQGTGGNTEAFF.

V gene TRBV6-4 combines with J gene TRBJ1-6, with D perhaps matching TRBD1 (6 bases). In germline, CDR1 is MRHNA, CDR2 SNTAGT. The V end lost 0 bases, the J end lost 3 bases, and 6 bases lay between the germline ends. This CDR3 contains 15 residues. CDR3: CASSDSGHYNSPLHF. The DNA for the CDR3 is TGTGCCAGCAGTGACTCGGGACACTATAATTCACCCCTCCACTTT.

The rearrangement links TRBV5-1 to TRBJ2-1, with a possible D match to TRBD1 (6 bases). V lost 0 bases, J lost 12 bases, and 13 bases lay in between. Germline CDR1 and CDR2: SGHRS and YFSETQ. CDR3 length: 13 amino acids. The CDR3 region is CASSLGTDEGQFF. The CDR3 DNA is TGCGCCAGCAGCTTGGGGACAGACGAGGGGCAGTTCTTC.

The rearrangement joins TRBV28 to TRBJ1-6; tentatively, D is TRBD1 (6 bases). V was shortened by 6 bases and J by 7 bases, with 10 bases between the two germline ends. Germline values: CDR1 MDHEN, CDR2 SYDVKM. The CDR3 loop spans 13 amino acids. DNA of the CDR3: TGTGCCAGCAGACAGGGAACCAATTCACCCCTCCACTTT. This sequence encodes CASRQGTNSPLHF.

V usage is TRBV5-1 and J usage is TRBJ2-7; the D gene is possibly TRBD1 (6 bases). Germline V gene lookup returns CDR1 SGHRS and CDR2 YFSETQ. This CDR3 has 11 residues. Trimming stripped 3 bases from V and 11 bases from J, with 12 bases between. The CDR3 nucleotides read TGCGCCAGCAGCTCGGACAGTCGGAAGTACTTC. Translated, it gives CASSSDSRKYF.

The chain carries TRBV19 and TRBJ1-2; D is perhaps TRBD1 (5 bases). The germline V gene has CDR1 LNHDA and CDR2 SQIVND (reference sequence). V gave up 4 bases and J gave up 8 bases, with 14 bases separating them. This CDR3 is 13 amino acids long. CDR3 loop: CASSTRDGIGYTF. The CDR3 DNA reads TGTGCCAGTAGTACCCGGGACGGGATCGGCTACACCTTC.

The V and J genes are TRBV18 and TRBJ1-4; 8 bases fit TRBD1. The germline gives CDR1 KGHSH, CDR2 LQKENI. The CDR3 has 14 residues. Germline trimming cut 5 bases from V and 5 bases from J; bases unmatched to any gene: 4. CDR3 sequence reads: CASSYRQGNEKLFF. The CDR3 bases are TGTGCCAGCTCATATCGACAGGGGAATGAAAAACTGTTTTTT.

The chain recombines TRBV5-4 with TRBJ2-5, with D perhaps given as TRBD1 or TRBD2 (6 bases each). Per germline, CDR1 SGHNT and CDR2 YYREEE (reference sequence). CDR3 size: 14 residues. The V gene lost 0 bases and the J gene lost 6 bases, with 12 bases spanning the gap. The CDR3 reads CASSLGRGEQTQYF. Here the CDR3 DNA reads TGTGCCAGCAGCTTGGGGAGGGGGGAACAGACCCAGTACTTC. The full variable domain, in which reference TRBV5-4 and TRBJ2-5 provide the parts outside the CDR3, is ETGVTQSPTHLIKTRGQQVTLRCSSQSGHNTVSWYQQALGQGPQFIFQYYREEENGRGNFPPRFSGLQFPNYSSELNVNALELDDSALYLCASSLGRGEQTQYFGPGTRLLVL.

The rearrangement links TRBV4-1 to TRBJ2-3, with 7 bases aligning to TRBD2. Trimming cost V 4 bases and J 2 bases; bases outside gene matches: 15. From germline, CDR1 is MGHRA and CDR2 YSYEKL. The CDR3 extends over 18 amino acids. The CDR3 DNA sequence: TGCGCCAGCAGCCCCCCCAAGGGGCTAGCGGTTAACACAGATACGCAGTATTTT. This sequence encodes CASSPPKGLAVNTDTQYF.

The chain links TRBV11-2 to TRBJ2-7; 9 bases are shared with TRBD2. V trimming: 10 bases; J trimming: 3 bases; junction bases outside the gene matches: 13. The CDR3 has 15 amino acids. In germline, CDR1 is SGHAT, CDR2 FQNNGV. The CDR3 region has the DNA TGTGCCACTACAAGTATAGAGACTAGCGGCTACGAGCAGTACTTC. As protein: CATTSIETSGYEQYF.